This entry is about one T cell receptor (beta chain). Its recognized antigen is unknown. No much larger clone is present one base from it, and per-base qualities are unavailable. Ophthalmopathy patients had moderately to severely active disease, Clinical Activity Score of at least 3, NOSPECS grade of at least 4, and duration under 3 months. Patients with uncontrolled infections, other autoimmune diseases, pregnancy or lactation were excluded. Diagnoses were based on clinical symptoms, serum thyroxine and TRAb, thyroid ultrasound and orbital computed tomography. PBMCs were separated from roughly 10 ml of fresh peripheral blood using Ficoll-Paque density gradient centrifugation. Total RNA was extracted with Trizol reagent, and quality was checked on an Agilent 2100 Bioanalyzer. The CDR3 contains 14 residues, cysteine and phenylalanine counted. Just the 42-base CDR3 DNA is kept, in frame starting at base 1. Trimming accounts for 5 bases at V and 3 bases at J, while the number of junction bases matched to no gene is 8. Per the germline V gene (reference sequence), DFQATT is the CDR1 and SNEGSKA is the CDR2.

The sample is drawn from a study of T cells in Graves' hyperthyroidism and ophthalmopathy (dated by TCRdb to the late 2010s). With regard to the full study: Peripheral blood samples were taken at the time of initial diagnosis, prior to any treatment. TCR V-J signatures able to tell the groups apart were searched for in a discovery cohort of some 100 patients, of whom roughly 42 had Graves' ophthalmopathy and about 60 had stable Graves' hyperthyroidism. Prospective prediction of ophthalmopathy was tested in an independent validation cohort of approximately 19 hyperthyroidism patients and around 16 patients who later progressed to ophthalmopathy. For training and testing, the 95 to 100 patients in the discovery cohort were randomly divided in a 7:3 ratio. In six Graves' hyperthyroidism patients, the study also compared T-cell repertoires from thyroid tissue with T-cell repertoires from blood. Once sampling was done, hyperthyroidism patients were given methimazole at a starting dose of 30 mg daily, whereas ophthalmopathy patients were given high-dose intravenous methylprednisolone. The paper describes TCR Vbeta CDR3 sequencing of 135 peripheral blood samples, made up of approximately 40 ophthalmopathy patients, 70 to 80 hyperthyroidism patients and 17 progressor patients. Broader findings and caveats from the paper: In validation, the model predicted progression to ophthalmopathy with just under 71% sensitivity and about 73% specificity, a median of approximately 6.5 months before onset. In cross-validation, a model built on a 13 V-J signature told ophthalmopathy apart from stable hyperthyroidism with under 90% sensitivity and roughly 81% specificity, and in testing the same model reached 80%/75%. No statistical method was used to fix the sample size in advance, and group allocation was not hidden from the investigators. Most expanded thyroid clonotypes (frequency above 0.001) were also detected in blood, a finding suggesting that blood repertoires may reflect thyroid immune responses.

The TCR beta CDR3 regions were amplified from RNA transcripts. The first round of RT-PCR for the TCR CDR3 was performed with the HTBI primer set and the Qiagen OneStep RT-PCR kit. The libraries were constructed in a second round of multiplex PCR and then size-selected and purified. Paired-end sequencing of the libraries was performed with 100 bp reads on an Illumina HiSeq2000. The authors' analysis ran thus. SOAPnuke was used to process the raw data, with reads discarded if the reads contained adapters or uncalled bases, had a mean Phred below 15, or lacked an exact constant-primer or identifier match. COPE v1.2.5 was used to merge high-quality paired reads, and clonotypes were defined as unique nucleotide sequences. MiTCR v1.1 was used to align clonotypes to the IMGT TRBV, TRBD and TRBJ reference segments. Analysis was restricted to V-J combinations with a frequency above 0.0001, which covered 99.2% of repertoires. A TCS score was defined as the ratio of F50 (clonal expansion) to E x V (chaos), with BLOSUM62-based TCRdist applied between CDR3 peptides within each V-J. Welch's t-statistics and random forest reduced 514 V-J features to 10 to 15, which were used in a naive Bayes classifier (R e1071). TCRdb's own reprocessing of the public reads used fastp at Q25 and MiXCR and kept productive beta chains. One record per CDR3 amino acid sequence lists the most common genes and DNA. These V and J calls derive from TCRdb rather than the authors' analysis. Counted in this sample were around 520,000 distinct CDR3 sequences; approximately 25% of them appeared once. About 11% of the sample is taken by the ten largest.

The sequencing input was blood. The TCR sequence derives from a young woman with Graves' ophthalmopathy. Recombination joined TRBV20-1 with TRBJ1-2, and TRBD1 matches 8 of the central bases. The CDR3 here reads CSAQTQGADYGYTF. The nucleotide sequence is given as TGCAGTGCTCAGACTCAGGGGGCGGACTATGGCTACACCTTC.